Listed below are T cell receptor beta chains from one sample, sequenced in a study of blood T cell repertoires in COVID-19. Profiled with immunoSEQ multiplex PCR; TCRdb holds only in-frame clones, not every one. The table lists approximately 270,000 clones, about 80% of them singletons. The sequenced sample was peripheral blood. The receptors were sampled from a man older than 75 with acute or convalescent COVID-19. CDR3s include the opening cysteine and the closing phenylalanine or tryptophan. A D gene is named only where the DNA matches it firmly. The size entry is marked missing in some rows and otherwise reads once, few, many or a size class.

TRBJ2-7 | 15 | TRBD2 | TRBV27 | - | TGTGCCAGCAGTCCCTGGGGTAGCGGGACCGGGGGGCAGTACTTC | CASSPWGSGTGGQYF
TRBJ2-7 | 11 | - | TRBV12-3/TRBV12-4 | few | TGTGCCAGCGGACAATTTCACGAGCAGTACTTC | CASGQFHEQYF
TRBJ1-2 | 18 | TRBD1 | TRBV24-1 | - | TGTGCCACCAGTGCCTCCACGGGGGGACAGGGAGCTAACTATGGCTACACCTTC | CATSASTGGQGANYGYTF
TRBJ2-7 | 13 | TRBD1 | TRBV11-1 | - | TGTGCCAGCAGCTTGGGACAGATCTACGAGCAGTACTTC | CASSLGQIYEQYF
TRBJ1-6 | 14 | - | TRBV25-1 | - | TGTGCCAGCACCGTATCAGGGGCCGGATCACCCCTCCACTTT | CASTVSGAGSPLHF
TRBJ2-1 | 14 | - | TRBV2 | once | TGTGCCAGCATGGGAGCCATAGTCGGGAATGAGCAGTTCTTC | CASMGAIVGNEQFF
TRBJ1-5 | 15 | TRBD1 | TRBV24-1 | few | TGTGCCACCAGTGATAGCCAGGGGGTCAATCAGCCCCAGCATTTT | CATSDSQGVNQPQHF
TRBJ1-6 | 16 | - | TRBV15 | - | TGTGCCACCAGCAGCGGAGGAACAGGGAGCAATTCACCCCTCCACTTT | CATSSGGTGSNSPLHF
TRBJ2-2 | 12 | - | TRBV30 | - | TGTGCCTGGAGTAAGACAACCGGGGAGCTGTTTTTT | CAWSKTTGELFF
TRBJ2-7 | 16 | TRBD1 | TRBV3-1/TRBV3-2 | - | TGTGCCAGCAGCCAAACTAAAGGGACAGGGACCTACGAGCAGTACTTC | CASSQTKGTGTYEQYF
TRBJ2-1 | 16 | TRBD2 | TRBV4-1 | - | TGCGCCAGCAGGTCGACTAGCGGGGGGCCCTACAATGAGCAGTTCTTC | CASRSTSGGPYNEQFF
TRBJ1-1 | 14 | TRBD1 | TRBV7-9 | - | TGTGCCAGCAGCTTATCGGGGACAGCCACTGAAGCTTTCTTT | CASSLSGTATEAFF
TRBJ2-2 | 16 | TRBD1 | TRBV12-5 | - | TGTGCTAGTGGTTTGGTGTTGGGGACAGAGACCGGGGAGCTGTTTTTT | CASGLVLGTETGELFF
TRBJ1-2 | 14 | TRBD1 | TRBV5-1 | - | TGCGCCAGCAGCGGGACAGGGAGGGACTATGGCTACACCTTC | CASSGTGRDYGYTF
TRBJ2-7 | 14 | TRBD1 | TRBV5-8 | - | TGTGCCAGCAACCAAGACAGGGGCCGGTACGAGCAGTACTTC | CASNQDRGRYEQYF
TRBJ1-5 | 13 | - | TRBV30 | - | TGTGCCTGGAGTGTCACCGTCATGCGGCCCCAGCATTTT | CAWSVTVMRPQHF
TRBJ2-1 | 15 | TRBD1 | TRBV29-1 | - | TGCAGCGTTGACAGTGGACAGGGGGCCTACAATGAGCAGTTCTTC | CSVDSGQGAYNEQFF
TRBJ2-5 | 13 | - | TRBV11-2 | - | TGTGCCAGCAGCTTAGTCCAGGGAGAGACCCAGTACTTC | CASSLVQGETQYF
TRBJ2-7 | 14 | TRBD1 | TRBV10-2 | - | TGCGCCAGCAGACAGGGGGTTCCGGAAGGGGAGCAGTACTTC | CASRQGVPEGEQYF
TRBJ1-6 | 13 | - | TRBV5-4 | - | TGTGCCAGCAGCCACCGACAGGATTCACCCCTCCACTTT | CASSHRQDSPLHF
TRBJ2-2 | 14 | TRBD1 | TRBV24-1 | few | TGTGCCACCAGTGATTTACAGGGGACCGGGGAGCTGTTTTTT | CATSDLQGTGELFF
TRBJ2-2 | 17 | TRBD1 | TRBV5-1 | - | TGCGCCAGCAGCTTGTTCCGGGACAGGGGATTTAACGGGGAGCTGTTTTTT | CASSLFRDRGFNGELFF
TRBJ2-3 | 15 | TRBD2 | TRBV4-1 | many | TGCGCCAGCAGCCCGGCGGGACTAGCGGCAGATACGCAGTATTTT | CASSPAGLAADTQYF
TRBJ2-5 | 14 | - | TRBV19 | - | TGTGCCAGTAGTATCCAGGGCAACCTTTGGACCCAGTACTTC | CASSIQGNLWTQYF
TRBJ2-2 | 13 | - | TRBV30 | - | TGTGCCTGGACCAGCGGATCCTCCGGGGAGCTGTTTTTT | CAWTSGSSGELFF
TRBJ2-1 | 12 | - | TRBV2 | - | TGTGCCAGCGGGGCCTCCTACAATGAGCAGTTCTTC | CASGASYNEQFF
TRBJ1-6 | 12 | - | TRBV5-6 | - | TGTGCCAGCACCTATTATAATTCACCCCTCCACTTT | CASTYYNSPLHF
TRBJ2-1 | 16 | TRBD2 | TRBV9 | - | TGTGCCAGCAGCGTAGCCCCTGCGGGAGCGCGGAATGAGCAGTTCTTC | CASSVAPAGARNEQFF
TRBJ1-5 | 17 | TRBD1 | TRBV19 | once | TGTGCCAGTAGTATTTTACCTAGCAGGGGGTTTGAGCGGCCCCAGCATTTT | CASSILPSRGFERPQHF
TRBJ1-4 | 15 | - | TRBV6-5 | once | TGTGCCAGCACCCCGGTAGCGCCGAGAGGGGAAAAACTGTTTTTT | CASTPVAPRGEKLFF
TRBJ1-1 | 14 | - | TRBV6-5 | - | TGTGCCAGCAGCCCACTCGGGGTGGGGACTGAAGCTTTCTTT | CASSPLGVGTEAFF
TRBJ1-5 | 13 | TRBD1 | TRBV28 | - | TGTGCCAGCCAGACAGGGGAATATCAGCCCCAGCATTTT | CASQTGEYQPQHF
TRBJ2-7 | 11 | - | TRBV20-1 | - | TGCAGTGCTAGTCGCCAGGGCCAGCAGTACTTC | CSASRQGQQYF
TRBJ2-7 | 13 | - | TRBV18 | - | TGTGCCAGCTCACCGCGATCCGCCGGCGAGCAGTACTTC | CASSPRSAGEQYF
TRBJ2-2 | 15 | TRBD2 | TRBV19 | - | TGTGCCAGCCGGACTAGTCAAGCGAACACCGGGGAGCTGTTTTTT | CASRTSQANTGELFF
TRBJ2-1 | 16 | TRBD1 | TRBV11-3 | once | TGTGCCAGCAGCGTCAGGGGGTCCAGCTCCTACAATGAGCAGTTCTTC | CASSVRGSSSYNEQFF
TRBJ2-3 | 14 | TRBD1 | TRBV6-5 | - | TGTGCCAGCAGAGGACAGGGAGGAGCAGATACGCAGTATTTT | CASRGQGGADTQYF
TRBJ1-3 | 15 | - | TRBV18 | - | TGTGCCAGCTCACCATCATTCCAAGGCGGGGACACCATATATTTT | CASSPSFQGGDTIYF
TRBJ1-2 | 14 | TRBD1 | TRBV27 | - | TGTGCCAGCAGTTCCACCGGGACAGGGGCCGGCTACACCTTC | CASSSTGTGAGYTF
TRBJ2-7 | 17 | TRBD2 | TRBV27 | - | TGTGCCAGCAGTTTATCGATAGGGGCTAGCGGGAGCTACGAGCAGTACTTC | CASSLSIGASGSYEQYF
TRBJ1-2 | 14 | - | TRBV28 | - | TGTGCCAGCAGTTTACCTGACAGGAGCAATGGCTACACCTTC | CASSLPDRSNGYTF
TRBJ2-7 | 15 | - | TRBV6-6 | - | TGTGCCAGCAGATCCAACAGGGCAGGACCCTACGAGCAGTACTTC | CASRSNRAGPYEQYF